This passage covers 6 T cell receptor beta chains from one sample sequenced in a study of OX40 agonist ivuxolimab in advanced cancers. TCRdb's table, derived via immunoSEQ multiplex PCR, lists solely in-frame clones and lacks some. The sample holds 20,000 to 25,000 clones; approximately 80% are singletons and the top ten take 35% to 40%. The specimen comprised CD4+ or CD8+ T cells sorted from blood, sampled in a trial of the OX40 agonist ivuxolimab. All receptors derive from an adult with an advanced solid tumor such as melanoma, head and neck, liver or kidney cancer.

This chain uses TRBV9 with TRBJ2-3, with 12 bases matching TRBD2. The CDR3 consists of 20 residues. The germline CDR1 and CDR2 sequences are SGDLS and YYNGEE. With V trimmed by 3 bases and J by 3 bases, 17 bases remained unmatched. The CDR3 reads CASSAGWGVLAGGPTDTQYF. The DNA of the CDR3 is TGTGCCAGCAGCGCCGGCTGGGGGGTACTAGCGGGAGGACCTACAGATACGCAGTATTTT.

V and J are TRBV5-1 and TRBJ2-7, with D possibly being TRBD2 (6 bases). The V gene lost 3 bases and the J gene lost 7 bases, with 17 bases spanning the gap. The CDR3 contains 14 residues. Germline V gene lookup returns CDR1 SGHRS and CDR2 YFSETQ. CDR3 region: CASSYGGLPTEQYF. The CDR3 region has the DNA TGCGCCAGCAGCTATGGGGGACTTCCGACGGAGCAGTACTTC.

This rearrangement joins TRBV27 to TRBJ2-4; D remains unclear. V was clipped by 5 bases and J by 7 bases, with 18 bases between them. The CDR3 runs to 15 residues. Germline loops: CDR1 MNHEY, CDR2 SMNVEV (reference sequence). DNA of the CDR3: TGTGCCAGCAGTGCCGCCGGGCCTAGGTCCAACATTCAGTACTTC. It encodes CASSAAGPRSNIQYF.

This clone was seen just once. This sequence joins TRBV10-3 and TRBJ2-5, with 10 bases aligning to TRBD1. The germline V gene has CDR1 ENHRY and CDR2 SYGVKD. V trimming: 2 bases; J trimming: 3 bases; junction bases outside the gene matches: 3. This CDR3 region has 15 residues. CDR3 region: CAISEKDRGEETQYF. The CDR3 region has the DNA TGTGCCATCAGTGAGAAGGACAGGGGGGAAGAGACCCAGTACTTC.

The chain joins TRBV6-5 to TRBJ2-7; D is possibly TRBD1 or TRBD2 (5 bases each). CDR3 length: 15 amino acids. Trimming stripped 0 bases from V and 1 base from J, with 10 bases between. The germline gives CDR1 MNHEY, CDR2 SVGAGI. This CDR3 reads CASSYSMGVSYEQYF. The CDR3 DNA sequence: TGTGCCAGCAGTTACTCGATGGGGGTTTCCTACGAGCAGTACTTC.

The rearrangement uses TRBV19 and TRBJ2-2; D remains unclear. Trimming left V 3 bases short and J 5 bases short, with 10 bases between. This CDR3 comprises 14 residues. Germline V gives CDR1 LNHDA, CDR2 SQIVND (reference sequence). CDR3 DNA: TGTGCCAGTAGTATTAGGAGTGTTACCGGGGAGCTGTTTTTT. This sequence encodes CASSIRSVTGELFF. Full variable domain (missing parts from reference TRBV19 and TRBJ2-2): DGGITQSPKYLFRKEGQNVTLSCEQNLNHDAMYWYRQDPGQGLRLIYYSQIVNDFQKGDIAEGYSVSREKKESFPLTVTSAQKNPTAFYLCASSIRSVTGELFFGEGSRLTVL.